These T cell receptor beta chains were read from a single sample in a study of blood T cell repertoires in COVID-19. TCRdb's table, derived via immunoSEQ multiplex PCR, lists solely in-frame clones and lacks some. Of about 270,000 clones in the sample, over 80% were seen once. Sequencing input: PBMCs or T cells enriched from blood (not recorded which). The receptors were gathered from a woman in her 30s with acute COVID-19. Each CDR3 is given with its conserved first and last residue. D genes are given only for firm matches. Size is omitted from some rows. Given values are once, few, many or a class for expanded clones.

D gene,J gene,clone size,V gene,CDR3 length,CDR3 protein,CDR3 DNA
TRBD2,TRBJ2-3,NA,TRBV5-6,16,CASSLIPSGFEDTQYF,TGTGCCAGCAGCTTGATCCCTAGCGGTTTTGAGGATACGCAGTATTTT
NA,TRBJ2-7,once,TRBV11-2,12,CASSLDFYEQYF,TGTGCCAGCAGCCTGGACTTCTACGAGCAGTACTTC
NA,TRBJ2-5,NA,TRBV6-5,14,CASSLTRGQETQYF,TGTGCCAGCAGTCTAACGCGCGGGCAAGAGACCCAGTACTTC
NA,TRBJ1-1,NA,TRBV7-8,16,CASSFGVGGATTEAFF,TGTGCCAGCAGCTTCGGGGTGGGGGGGGCCACCACTGAAGCTTTCTTT
NA,TRBJ1-1,NA,TRBV29-1,12,CSIRYGNTEAFF,TGCAGCATTAGATACGGGAACACTGAAGCTTTCTTT
TRBD2,TRBJ2-7,NA,TRBV7-6,15,CASSLGLAGAYEQYF,TGTGCCAGCAGTTTAGGACTAGCGGGAGCTTACGAGCAGTACTTC
NA,TRBJ1-5,few,TRBV7-9,13,CASSLAAGQPQHF,TGTGCCAGCAGCTTAGCCGCGGGTCAGCCCCAGCATTTT
TRBD2,TRBJ2-7,NA,TRBV7-9,12,CASSPGGDEQYF,TGTGCCAGCAGCCCGGGGGGGGACGAGCAGTACTTC
TRBD1,TRBJ1-2,once,TRBV18,18,CASSSSGTVGPRREGYTF,TGTGCCAGCTCATCCTCCGGGACAGTCGGTCCCCGTAGAGAGGGCTACACCTTC
NA,TRBJ1-6,NA,TRBV7-8,15,CASSPGQLGDSPLHF,TGTGCCAGCAGCCCCGGACAATTGGGTGATTCACCCCTCCACTTT
TRBD2,TRBJ2-1,NA,TRBV7-2,16,CASSYAGLAGDNEQFF,TGTGCCAGCAGCTATGCGGGACTAGCGGGTGATAATGAGCAGTTCTTC
TRBD1,TRBJ1-3,NA,TRBV4-2,18,CASSQGSGQLSSGNTIYF,TGTGCCAGCAGCCAAGGGTCGGGACAGCTGAGCTCTGGAAACACCATATATTTT
TRBD2,TRBJ2-1,NA,TRBV6-4,19,CASSLRTSGNMSSYNEQFF,TGTGCCAGCAGCCTGAGGACTAGCGGGAATATGAGCTCCTACAATGAGCAGTTCTTC
TRBD2,TRBJ2-3,NA,TRBV3-1/TRBV3-2,15,CASSQLGLAEDTQYF,TGTGCCAGCAGCCAACTCGGACTAGCGGAAGATACGCAGTATTTT
NA,TRBJ2-7,NA,TRBV29-1,13,CSVGRGRFYEQYF,TGCAGCGTTGGGCGGGGCCGTTTCTACGAGCAGTACTTC
TRBD2,TRBJ2-1,NA,TRBV6-5,14,CATLEREGSPVPFF,TGTGCCACACTAGAGCGGGAGGGCTCTCCCGTCCCGTTCTTC
TRBD1,TRBJ1-1,NA,TRBV19,14,CASSRQGAGTEAFF,TGTGCCAGTAGTAGACAGGGGGCAGGCACTGAAGCTTTCTTT
NA,TRBJ2-1,NA,TRBV6-1,18,CASSEALGRAGPYNEQFF,TGTGCCAGCAGTGAAGCGTTAGGGCGGGCCGGCCCCTACAATGAGCAGTTCTTC
NA,TRBJ1-5,NA,TRBV28,13,CASRRDTNQPQHF,TGTGCCAGCCGTCGGGACACCAATCAGCCCCAGCATTTT
NA,TRBJ1-2,NA,TRBV28,13,CASSLAPRRGGTF,TGTGCCAGCAGTTTAGCCCCCCGGAGGGGAGGGACCTTC
TRBD2,TRBJ2-1,NA,TRBV6-1,16,CASSERAGAPYNEQFF,TGTGCCAGCAGTGAGAGGGCGGGAGCCCCCTACAATGAGCAGTTCTTC
NA,TRBJ1-1,NA,TRBV4-1,15,CASSTWTAQDTEAFF,TGCGCCAGCAGCACCTGGACAGCCCAGGACACTGAAGCTTTCTTT
TRBD1,TRBJ2-7,NA,TRBV28,13,CASSWTGSYEQYF,TGTGCCAGCAGTTGGACAGGGTCCTACGAGCAGTACTTC
TRBD2,TRBJ2-3,once,TRBV6-2/TRBV6-3,19,CASSTGTSSFPASTDTQYF,TGTGCCAGCAGTACCGGGACTAGCAGCTTTCCCGCTAGCACAGATACGCAGTATTTT
TRBD1,TRBJ2-7,once,TRBV12-5,18,CASGQHSNRGTGGYEQYF,TGTGCTAGTGGTCAACATTCCAACAGGGGGACTGGGGGCTACGAGCAGTACTTC
NA,TRBJ2-7,NA,TRBV10-3,16,CAISSESNSGDYEQYF,TGTGCCATCAGTTCTGAGTCGAATAGCGGAGACTACGAGCAGTACTTC
TRBD2,TRBJ2-5,NA,TRBV28,15,CASSRLAEIQETQYF,TGTGCCAGCAGTAGGCTAGCGGAGATCCAAGAGACCCAGTACTTC
TRBD2,TRBJ2-3,NA,TRBV19,15,CASSKQRGSTDTQYF,TGTGCCAGTAGTAAACAGCGGGGAAGCACAGATACGCAGTATTTT
TRBD1,TRBJ2-7,NA,TRBV27,13,CASSSSRGREQYF,TGTGCCAGCAGTTCGTCAAGGGGGCGCGAGCAGTACTTC
NA,TRBJ1-1,NA,TRBV18,12,CATSTGNTEAFF,TGTGCCACTTCCACCGGGAACACTGAAGCTTTCTTT
NA,TRBJ1-1,NA,TRBV6-5,14,CASSYSAGRTEAFF,TGTGCCAGCAGTTACTCGGCGGGAAGAACTGAAGCTTTCTTT
NA,TRBJ2-7,NA,TRBV14,15,CASSQAGFATYEQYF,TGTGCCAGCAGCCAAGCGGGGTTTGCTACCTACGAGCAGTACTTC
NA,TRBJ2-7,NA,TRBV18,11,CASSRDIRRYF,TGTGCCAGCTCACGGGACATAAGGCGGTACTTC
NA,TRBJ2-7,NA,TRBV5-6,16,CASSLAGQGPSYEQYF,TGTGCCAGCAGCTTGGCCGGTCAGGGGCCCTCCTACGAGCAGTACTTC
TRBD2,TRBJ2-2,once,TRBV4-3,14,CASSTGTSGGELFF,TGCGCCAGCAGCACCGGGACTAGCGGGGGGGAGCTGTTTTTT
TRBD2,TRBJ2-1,NA,TRBV28,16,CASSRLAGGTYNEQFF,TGTGCCAGCAGTCGACTAGCGGGAGGAACCTACAATGAGCAGTTCTTC
NA,TRBJ1-2,NA,TRBV28,13,CASSIREGYGYTF,TGTGCCAGCAGCATCAGGGAGGGCTATGGCTACACCTTC
NA,TRBJ1-3,NA,TRBV4-1,14,CASSQEYSGNTIYF,TGCGCCAGCAGCCAAGAGTACTCTGGAAACACCATATATTTT
TRBD1,TRBJ2-7,NA,TRBV27,17,CASSLRALRQGSYEQYF,TGTGCCAGCAGTCTCAGGGCCCTGAGACAGGGGTCCTACGAGCAGTACTTC
NA,TRBJ2-3,NA,TRBV3-1/TRBV3-2,16,CASSQDRGLPTDTQYF,TGTGCCAGCAGCCAAGATCGTGGCTTACCCACAGATACGCAGTATTTT
NA,TRBJ2-3,NA,TRBV5-4,12,CASSRVTDTQYF,TGTGCCAGCAGCCGAGTGACAGATACGCAGTATTTT
TRBD1,TRBJ1-1,NA,TRBV19,14,CASILDRGSTEAFF,TGTGCCAGTATCCTGGACAGGGGGTCTACTGAAGCTTTCTTT